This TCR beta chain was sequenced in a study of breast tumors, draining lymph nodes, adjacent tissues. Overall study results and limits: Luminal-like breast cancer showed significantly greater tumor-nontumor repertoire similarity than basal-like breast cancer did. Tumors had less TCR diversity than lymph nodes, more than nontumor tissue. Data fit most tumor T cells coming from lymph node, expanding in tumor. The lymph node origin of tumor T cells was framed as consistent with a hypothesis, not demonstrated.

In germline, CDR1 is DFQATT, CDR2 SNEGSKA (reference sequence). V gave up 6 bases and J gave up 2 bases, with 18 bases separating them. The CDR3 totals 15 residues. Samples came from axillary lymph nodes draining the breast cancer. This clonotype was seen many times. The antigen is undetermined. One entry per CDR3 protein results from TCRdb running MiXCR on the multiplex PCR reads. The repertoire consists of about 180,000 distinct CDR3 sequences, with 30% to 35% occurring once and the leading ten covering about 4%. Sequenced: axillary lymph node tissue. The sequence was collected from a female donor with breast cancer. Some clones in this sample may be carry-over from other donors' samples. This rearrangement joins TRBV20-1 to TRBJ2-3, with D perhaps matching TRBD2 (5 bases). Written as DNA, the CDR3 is TGCAGTGCAAAACCCGGGGTAGCAGACACAGATACGCAGTATTTT. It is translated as CSAKPGVADTDTQYF.